The sequence of this T cell receptor beta chain was determined in a study of blood T cell repertoires in COVID-19. Study-wide context: Acute and convalescent COVID-19 specimens originated in the United States, Italy and Spain. PBMCs, B-cell-depleted T cells, or T cells provided the cDNA or gDNA that made up the material.

Original processing methods: Researchers report that nucleated cell counts were estimated from reference gene primer amplification. Profiled with immunoSEQ multiplex PCR; TCRdb holds only in-frame clones, not every one. Clonal size and the V and J genes are those of that table, whereas D and trimming came from the DNA. The sample includes 300,000 or so clones, 86% of them seen just once. Trimming pared 8 bases from V and 1 base from J, leaving 18 bases between. The CDR3 has 16 amino acids. Germline CDR1 MNHNS, CDR2 SASEGT. This TCR was sampled from a woman in her late teens or twenties who had recovered from COVID-19. The sequencing sample was made of PBMCs or T cells enriched from blood (not recorded which). The rearrangement uses TRBV6-1 and TRBJ2-1, with D possibly matching TRBD1 (6 bases). The CDR3 nucleotides read TGTGCCAGCCGTGCCGCAGGGGCAAGATCCTACAATGAGCAGTTCTTC. Amino acids: CASRAAGARSYNEQFF.